This entry features one TCR beta chain sequence. These data belong to a study of blood T cell repertoires in COVID-19. Study background: Specimens from acute and convalescent COVID-19 originated in the United States, Italy and Spain. Sample material is recorded as cDNA or gDNA derived from T cells, B-cell-depleted T cells, or PBMCs.

This CDR3 comprises 15 residues. CDR1 and CDR2 (germline): SGHRS, YFSETQ. The V gene lost 5 bases and the J gene lost 3 bases, with 14 bases spanning the gap. Original processing notes: Counts of nucleated cells, estimated from reference gene primer amplification, were obtained. Clones were read by immunoSEQ multiplex PCR, and TCRdb kept only the in-frame ones, dropping some. That table gives V, J and clone size, and the DNA gave D and trimming. The table shows 150,000 to 200,000 clones, with 70% to 85% occurring only once. The sequencing sample was made of peripheral blood. The rearrangement links TRBV5-1 to TRBJ2-2, with D perhaps matching TRBD2 (5 bases). This receptor was obtained from a man aged 50 or older who had recovered from COVID-19. The CDR3 nucleotides are TGCGCCAGCAGAATACGGGGTGGTGACACCGGGGAGCTGTTTTTT. This sequence encodes CASRIRGGDTGELFF.